The 16 T cell receptor beta chains below come from one sample, sequenced in a study of T cells after yellow fever vaccination. MiXCR, applied by TCRdb to the 5' RACE reads, yields one record per CDR3 protein. The profile shows approximately 250,000 distinct CDR3 sequences, about 3.9% of them singletons. The sample consisted of PBMCs, taken 15 days after the yellow fever booster vaccination. These receptor sequences come from a man younger than 35 who received the YFV17D yellow fever vaccine.

This clonotype was seen ten or more times. This CDR3 reads CASSLQGNYGYTF. The CDR3 DNA is TGCGCCAGCAGCTTGCAAGGAAACTATGGCTACACCTTC. The chain combines TRBV5-1 with TRBJ1-2, with D uncertain. The germline CDR1 and CDR2 sequences are SGHRS and YFSETQ. This CDR3 has 13 residues. V lost 1 base and J 2 bases, leaving 6 bases between the germline ends.

Many counts were recorded for this clonotype. The chain recombines TRBV4-1 with TRBJ1-4; D uncertain. This CDR3 has 13 amino acids. Germline values: CDR1 MGHRA, CDR2 YSYEKL. V was pared by 5 bases and J by 8 bases, with 12 bases between. Here the CDR3 reads CASSLTGWEKLFF. As DNA, the CDR3 is TGCGCCAGCAGCTTGACGGGTTGGGAAAAACTGTTTTTT.

This clonotype occurred many times. At one of its ends the junction is not consistent with the germline gene, which may arise from a read error. The gene calls are TRBV7-6 and TRBJ2-1; maybe TRBD2 (7 bases). Germline-derived CDR1 and CDR2 are SGHVS and FNYEAQ. The CDR3 sequence is 14 residues long. CDR3: CASSLEGGVSPNIF. The CDR3 DNA reads TGTGCCAGCAGCTTAGAGGGGGGGGTTAGCCCGAATATCTTC. Using reference TRBV7-6 and TRBJ2-1 for the parts outside the CDR3, the full variable domain is GAGVSQSPRYKVTKRGQDVALRCDPISGHVSLYWYRQALGQGPEFLTYFNYEAQQDKSGLPNDRFSAERPEGSISTLTIQRTEQRDSAMYRCASSLEGGVSPNIFGPGTRLTVL.

This clonotype was seen repeatedly, ten times or more. V is TRBV30 and J is TRBJ2-3; D is perhaps TRBD2 (6 bases). This CDR3 has 15 amino acids. Per germline, CDR1 GTSNPN and CDR2 SVGIG (reference sequence). The germline V and J ends were trimmed by 2 bases and 4 bases, with 16 bases remaining between them. The CDR3 protein is CAWSRARGRPDTQYF. Here the CDR3 DNA reads TGTGCCTGGAGTAGGGCACGGGGGAGGCCAGATACGCAGTATTTT.

The chain recombines TRBV6-2 or TRBV6-3 with TRBJ2-1; D is unresolved. V dropped 7 bases and J dropped 3 bases, with 10 bases sitting between them. The CDR3 loop spans 13 amino acids. Germline-derived CDR1 and CDR2 are MNHEY and SVGEGT. In DNA, the CDR3 is TGTGCCAGCACCAAAGCGTACTACAATGAGCAGTTCTTC. It is translated as CASTKAYYNEQFF.

This clonotype was observed at least ten times. This chain joins TRBV7-2 and TRBJ2-1; possibly TRBD1 for D (5 bases). In germline, CDR1 is SGHTA, CDR2 FQGNSA. This CDR3 spans 15 amino acids. The V end lost 4 bases, the J end lost 7 bases, and 17 bases lay between the germline ends. The CDR3 region is CASSSVGALLNEQFF. The CDR3 bases are TGTGCCAGCAGCTCGGTAGGGGCCCTTCTGAATGAGCAGTTCTTC.

This clonotype was picked up many times. The V call is TRBV20-1, the J call TRBJ2-3, with D hard to call. The germline V and J ends were trimmed by 5 bases and 7 bases, with 16 bases remaining between them. CDR3 length: 13 residues. From germline, CDR1 is DFQATT and CDR2 SNEGSKA (reference sequence). The CDR3 coding sequence is TGCAGTGCTTCCAACCGCCTTGCGAATACGCAGTATTTT. This sequence encodes CSASNRLANTQYF.

This clonotype came up many times. CDR3 bases: TGTGCCAGCAGCCACCTGATCCGGGACGAGTTTACTGAAGCTTTCTTT. It translates to CASSHLIRDEFTEAFF. The rearrangement links TRBV14 to TRBJ1-1; tentatively, D is TRBD1 (5 bases). CDR3 size: 16 residues. The germline V gene has CDR1 SGHDN and CDR2 FVKESK. The ends were cut back, 3 bases at V and 5 bases at J, with 19 bases in the middle.

This clonotype was found many times. The genes are TRBV5-4 and TRBJ2-7; D call uncertain. Deletions cut 0 bases from V and 5 bases from J, with 3 bases between. This CDR3 is 11 amino acids long. Germline assignment: CDR1 SGHNT and CDR2 YYREEE (reference sequence). In DNA form, the CDR3 reads TGTGCCAGCAGCTTGGAACACGAGCAGTACTTC. Translation gives CASSLEHEQYF.

This clonotype appeared a few times. The chain joins TRBV9 to TRBJ1-2; a possible D gene is TRBD1 (5 bases). The germline gives CDR1 SGDLS, CDR2 YYNGEE. V was clipped by 7 bases and J by 5 bases, with 12 bases between them. This CDR3 comprises 12 residues. This CDR3 reads CASGTPTYGYTF. The CDR3 coding sequence is TGTGCCAGCGGGACTCCCACTTATGGCTACACCTTC.

This clonotype was counted many times. This chain connects TRBV7-8 to TRBJ2-5; the D gene is possibly TRBD2 (7 bases). CDR1 is SGHVS and CDR2 is FQNEAQ in the germline V gene. The CDR3 totals 15 residues. V shed 1 base and J shed 9 bases, with 18 bases lying between them. In DNA, the CDR3 is TGTGCCAGCAGCTTAGTCCCCGGGGGGCGATTGGCCCAGTACTTC. Amino acid sequence: CASSLVPGGRLAQYF.

This clonotype was counted ten times or more. The V and J genes are TRBV4-3 and TRBJ1-1; 7 bases agree with TRBD1. The CDR3 extends over 17 amino acids. Trimming at V came to 0 bases and at J to 5 bases, leaving 12 bases not matched to a gene. In germline, CDR1 is LGHNA, CDR2 YSLEER. The CDR3 bases are TGCGCCAGCAGCCAAGATTTGGAGGATGGCAGGGGGACTGAAGCTTTCTTT. This codes for CASSQDLEDGRGTEAFF.

This clonotype was counted at least ten times. The chain carries TRBV4-1 and TRBJ1-2; 8 bases are a match to TRBD1. The CDR3 extends over 16 amino acids. Germline CDR1 MGHRA, CDR2 YSYEKL. V shed 2 bases, J shed 7 bases, and the junction held 12 bases outside the gene matches. CDR3 in amino acids: CASSQTTPDRDFGYTF. The CDR3 DNA follows: TGCGCCAGCAGCCAAACCACCCCGGACAGGGATTTTGGCTACACCTTC.

This clonotype came up many times. V and J are TRBV12-5 and TRBJ2-1; 8 bases agree with TRBD2. The J segment lost 0 bases and the V segment lost 8 bases, leaving 3 bases of the junction unmatched. This CDR3 region has 14 residues. Germline V CDR1 and CDR2: LGHNT, FRNRAP. The CDR3 is CASLGTSSYNEQFF. CDR3 DNA sequence: TGTGCTAGTCTCGGGACTAGCTCCTACAATGAGCAGTTCTTC.

This clonotype has ten or more counts. V gene TRBV5-6 combines with J gene TRBJ2-1; a possible D gene is TRBD1 (5 bases). The V gene's germline CDR1 is SGHDT and CDR2 YYEEEE. This CDR3 region has 14 residues. V was trimmed by 2 bases and J by 3 bases, leaving 9 bases between them. Here the CDR3 reads CASSFYRYYNEQFF. The CDR3 DNA sequence: TGTGCCAGCAGCTTTTACAGGTACTACAATGAGCAGTTCTTC.

This clonotype has at least ten counts. This chain links TRBV27 with TRBJ2-5; D remains ambiguous. V lost 7 bases, J lost 5 bases, and 11 bases lay in between. This CDR3 region has 12 residues. Germline V gene lookup returns CDR1 MNHEY and CDR2 SMNVEV (reference sequence). This CDR3 reads CASIIDEETQYF. CDR3 sequence (DNA): TGTGCCAGCATTATCGACGAGGAGACCCAGTACTTC.